The sequence of this T cell receptor beta chain was determined in a study of shared clonotypes between healthy human individuals. As for the study in general: Three plates were used per donor for CD4 naive, three for CD4 memory, two for CD8 naive and one for CD8 memory.

V lost 3 bases and J lost 4, with 21 bases in between. The CDR3 has 17 amino acids. The germline V gene encodes CDR1 LNHDA and CDR2 SQIVND (reference sequence). This clone was observed a handful of times. Its antigen remains unknown. The data were produced by immunoSEQ multiplex PCR, yet TCRdb's version contains in-frame clones alone and is incomplete. The sample contains about 1 million clones, approximately 72% of which appear only once. Points from the study as a whole: The study generally estimated greater richness for naive than memory subsets.

The gene calls are TRBV19 and TRBJ1-1, with a possible D match to TRBD1 (6 bases). The sample was memory CD4+ T cells sorted from blood. Sample subset: CD45RA-negative fraction. The source of this sequence is a man aged 18 to 35 in good health. The CDR3 DNA reads TGTGCCAGTAGTATCATTTCTTTGCGGGGGGCTGGCACTGAAGCTTTCTTT. Its translation is CASSIISLRGAGTEAFF.